This T cell receptor beta chain appears in the sequencing data of a study of blood T cell repertoires in COVID-19. Study at large: Samples representing acute and convalescent COVID-19 were sourced from the United States, Italy and Spain. The analysed material was cDNA or gDNA that came from T cells, B-cell-depleted T cells, or PBMCs.

The authors' processing: Estimates of nucleated cell counts were drawn from the amplification of reference gene primers. Sequenced by immunoSEQ multiplex PCR; TCRdb stores in-frame clones only, minus some. V, J and clone size are taken as reported in that table, and D and trimming were inferred from the DNA itself. The repertoire has about 91,000 clones, 70% to 90% of them found once; the top ten carry 7.5% to 9.5%. This clone was observed a handful of times. Germline loops: CDR1 GTSNPN, CDR2 SVGIG (reference sequence). The CDR3 has 12 amino acids. The V end lost 1 base, the J end lost 6 bases, and 9 bases lay between the germline ends.

This receptor was taken from a woman in her 70s with acute or convalescent COVID-19. The sequenced sample was peripheral blood. The gene calls are TRBV30 and TRBJ1-2; tentatively, D is TRBD1 (5 bases). The CDR3, as DNA: TGTGCCTGGAGTGGGGGCTGGGATGGCTACACCTTC. Encoded protein: CAWSGGWDGYTF. Full variable domain (remainder filled in from reference TRBV30 and TRBJ1-2): SQTIHQWPATLVQPVGSPLSLECTVEGTSNPNLYWYRQAAGRGLQLLFYSVGIGQISSEVPQNLSASRPQDRQFILSSKKLLLSDSGFYLCAWSGGWDGYTFGSGTRLTVV.